This T cell receptor beta chain appears in the sequencing data of a study of blood T cell repertoires in COVID-19. The wider study: Samples came from the United States, Italy and Spain, spanning acute and convalescent COVID-19.

In the authors' methods: The authors estimated nucleated cell counts from reference gene primer amplification. Clones were sequenced by immunoSEQ multiplex PCR, and TCRdb holds only the in-frame ones, with some missing. V, J and clone size reflect that table, while D and trimming were determined from the DNA. This table holds some 300,000 clones, approximately 86% found once. While infection was still active, Seattle patients were enrolled and then followed longitudinally. Trimming cost V 6 bases and J 5 bases, with 10 bases left between them. The CDR3 totals 12 residues. The V gene's germline CDR1 is MNHEY and CDR2 SMNVEV (reference sequence).

The sequence was collected from a woman in her seventies with COVID-19, enrolled during active disease. What was sequenced was peripheral blood. The genes are TRBV27 and TRBJ1-2, with D perhaps TRBD1 (6 bases). The CDR3 here is CASSRTVYGYTF. The CDR3 bases are TGTGCCAGCAGCCGGACAGTATATGGCTACACCTTC.